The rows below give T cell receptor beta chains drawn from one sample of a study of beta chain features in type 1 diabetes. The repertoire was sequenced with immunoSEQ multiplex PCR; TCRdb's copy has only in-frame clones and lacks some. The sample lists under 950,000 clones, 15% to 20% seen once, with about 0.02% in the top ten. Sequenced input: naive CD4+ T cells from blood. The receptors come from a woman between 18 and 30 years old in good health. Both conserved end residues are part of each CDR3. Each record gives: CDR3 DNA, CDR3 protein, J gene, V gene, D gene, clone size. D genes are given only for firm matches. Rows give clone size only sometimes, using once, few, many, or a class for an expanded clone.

CDR3 DNA: TGTGCCAGCAGCCCAGGGACAGGCGACTCTGGAAACACCATATATTTT
CDR3 protein: CASSPGTGDSGNTIYF
J gene: TRBJ1-3
V gene: TRBV7-9
D gene: TRBD1
clone size: -

CDR3 DNA: TGCGCCAGCAGCTTGGAATTGATGCCGGGACTAGCGGTCTACAATGAGCAGTTCTTC
CDR3 protein: CASSLELMPGLAVYNEQFF
J gene: TRBJ2-1
V gene: TRBV5-1
D gene: TRBD2
clone size: -

CDR3 DNA: TGTGCCAGCAGTTACGGAGGAGAAAAACTGTTTTTT
CDR3 protein: CASSYGGEKLFF
J gene: TRBJ1-4
V gene: TRBV6-6
D gene: -
clone size: -

CDR3 DNA: TGTGCCAGCAGTACCACTAGCGGGAACTCCTACGAGCAGTACTTC
CDR3 protein: CASSTTSGNSYEQYF
J gene: TRBJ2-7
V gene: TRBV7-8
D gene: TRBD2
clone size: -

CDR3 DNA: TGTGCCAGCAGCGCTTCTAGCGGCCAAGAGACCCAGTACTTC
CDR3 protein: CASSASSGQETQYF
J gene: TRBJ2-5
V gene: TRBV9
D gene: TRBD2
clone size: few

CDR3 DNA: TGTGCCAGCAGCTTAGGCCTTGTCGAGACCCAGTACTTC
CDR3 protein: CASSLGLVETQYF
J gene: TRBJ2-5
V gene: TRBV11-2
D gene: -
clone size: -

CDR3 DNA: TGCGCCAGCAGCTTGGCTAGCGGGAGTACAGATACGCAGTATTTT
CDR3 protein: CASSLASGSTDTQYF
J gene: TRBJ2-3
V gene: TRBV5-1
D gene: TRBD2
clone size: -

CDR3 DNA: TGTGCCAGCTCACCAGGGAGCGGGGGGTCCTACGAGCAGTACTTC
CDR3 protein: CASSPGSGGSYEQYF
J gene: TRBJ2-7
V gene: TRBV18
D gene: TRBD2
clone size: -

CDR3 DNA: TGCGCCAGCAGCCAAGAGGGGAAGGGGGTGAACGCTGAAGCTTTCTTT
CDR3 protein: CASSQEGKGVNAEAFF
J gene: TRBJ1-1
V gene: TRBV4-3
D gene: -
clone size: few

CDR3 DNA: TGTGCCAGCAGCTCTAGCGGTCCGGAGACCCAGTACTTC
CDR3 protein: CASSSSGPETQYF
J gene: TRBJ2-5
V gene: TRBV7-9
D gene: TRBD2
clone size: -

CDR3 DNA: TGTGCCAGCAGCTTTGGCTCTTATGGCGGGACCCAGTACTTC
CDR3 protein: CASSFGSYGGTQYF
J gene: TRBJ2-5
V gene: TRBV7-3
D gene: -
clone size: -

CDR3 DNA: TGTGCCAGCAGCCCCCGATTAGACTATGGCTACACCTTC
CDR3 protein: CASSPRLDYGYTF
J gene: TRBJ1-2
V gene: TRBV7-8
D gene: -
clone size: -

CDR3 DNA: TGCGCCAGCAGCTACAGGGAAGGTCGTGGCTTGGAGACCCAGTACTTC
CDR3 protein: CASSYREGRGLETQYF
J gene: TRBJ2-5
V gene: TRBV5-1
D gene: -
clone size: -

CDR3 DNA: TGTGCCAGCAGTTCCAGGTTGGGTCCAGATACGCAGTATTTT
CDR3 protein: CASSSRLGPDTQYF
J gene: TRBJ2-3
V gene: TRBV7-2
D gene: -
clone size: few

CDR3 DNA: TGTGCCAGCTCGCCTCTAGCGGCCTCCTACAATGAGCAGTTCTTC
CDR3 protein: CASSPLAASYNEQFF
J gene: TRBJ2-1
V gene: TRBV18
D gene: TRBD2
clone size: -

CDR3 DNA: TGTGCCAGCAGCGGCTACGGGGGCCAGGAGACCCAGTACTTC
CDR3 protein: CASSGYGGQETQYF
J gene: TRBJ2-5
V gene: TRBV9
D gene: -
clone size: -

CDR3 DNA: TGTGCCAGTAGTCCAACTAGCTACCCAGGTGCCGGGGAGCTGTTTTTT
CDR3 protein: CASSPTSYPGAGELFF
J gene: TRBJ2-2
V gene: TRBV19
D gene: -
clone size: few

CDR3 DNA: TGTGCCAGTAGAGGAGGCGGGAGAGTCTCCGCCGAGCAGTACTTC
CDR3 protein: CASRGGGRVSAEQYF
J gene: TRBJ2-7
V gene: TRBV19
D gene: TRBD2
clone size: -

CDR3 DNA: TGTGCCAGCAGTTTAACTTGGTCGGATACGCAGTATTTT
CDR3 protein: CASSLTWSDTQYF
J gene: TRBJ2-3
V gene: TRBV27
D gene: -
clone size: -

CDR3 DNA: TGTGCCAGCAGTTTTTACGGGACTAACACCGGGGAGCTGTTTTTT
CDR3 protein: CASSFYGTNTGELFF
J gene: TRBJ2-2
V gene: TRBV28
D gene: -
clone size: few

CDR3 DNA: TGTGCCAGTAGTATTACGTGGGACTATGGCTACACCTTC
CDR3 protein: CASSITWDYGYTF
J gene: TRBJ1-2
V gene: TRBV19
D gene: -
clone size: -

CDR3 DNA: TGTGCCAGCTCGCCCCGCGGGGACACGAGAGGCTACACCTTC
CDR3 protein: CASSPRGDTRGYTF
J gene: TRBJ1-2
V gene: TRBV18
D gene: -
clone size: -

CDR3 DNA: TGTGCCAGCAGCTTCGGGAGGACTAGTATGAACGAGCAGTACTTC
CDR3 protein: CASSFGRTSMNEQYF
J gene: TRBJ2-7
V gene: TRBV5-6
D gene: TRBD2
clone size: -

CDR3 DNA: TGCGCCAGCAGCCAAACTAGCGGGAGGGCACATGAGCAGTTCTTC
CDR3 protein: CASSQTSGRAHEQFF
J gene: TRBJ2-1
V gene: TRBV4-3
D gene: TRBD2
clone size: -

CDR3 DNA: TGTGCCAGCAGTCTTAGCTCCTACGAGCAGTACTTC
CDR3 protein: CASSLSSYEQYF
J gene: TRBJ2-7
V gene: TRBV28
D gene: -
clone size: few

CDR3 DNA: TGTGCCAGCAGCCCCAGAGGGAGTTGGCAGGCCGAGCAGTACTTC
CDR3 protein: CASSPRGSWQAEQYF
J gene: TRBJ2-7
V gene: TRBV7-9
D gene: -
clone size: -

CDR3 DNA: TGTGCCACCGAACCGGGACAGCTCTCTGGGGCCAACGTCCTGACTTTC
CDR3 protein: CATEPGQLSGANVLTF
J gene: TRBJ2-6
V gene: TRBV28
D gene: TRBD1
clone size: few

CDR3 DNA: TGTGCCAGCAGTTTAGGATTCGGGAAATATGGCTACACCTTC
CDR3 protein: CASSLGFGKYGYTF
J gene: TRBJ1-2
V gene: TRBV27
D gene: -
clone size: -

CDR3 DNA: TGTGCCAGCAGCTTTGGGGATCAGCCCCAGCATTTT
CDR3 protein: CASSFGDQPQHF
J gene: TRBJ1-5
V gene: TRBV7-9
D gene: -
clone size: few

CDR3 DNA: TGTGCCAGCAGCTTGGTATCAGGGATCGGATATGGCTACACCTTC
CDR3 protein: CASSLVSGIGYGYTF
J gene: TRBJ1-2
V gene: TRBV5-4
D gene: -
clone size: -

CDR3 DNA: TGTGCCAGCAAAAGGGGAGGACTTCCAGGCTACGAGCAGTACTTC
CDR3 protein: CASKRGGLPGYEQYF
J gene: TRBJ2-7
V gene: TRBV6-5
D gene: -
clone size: -

CDR3 DNA: TGCGCCAGCAGCTCCCAACCTTCTAGCACAGATACGCAGTATTTT
CDR3 protein: CASSSQPSSTDTQYF
J gene: TRBJ2-3
V gene: TRBV5-1
D gene: -
clone size: -

CDR3 DNA: TGTGCCAGCAGTGAATCCAAGGACAGGGGAACCTACAATGAGCAGTTCTTC
CDR3 protein: CASSESKDRGTYNEQFF
J gene: TRBJ2-1
V gene: TRBV25-1
D gene: TRBD1
clone size: -

CDR3 DNA: TGTGCCAGCAGAACTCGAGGAGGCACAGATACGCAGTATTTT
CDR3 protein: CASRTRGGTDTQYF
J gene: TRBJ2-3
V gene: TRBV2
D gene: -
clone size: -

CDR3 DNA: TGTGCCACAGGGGCGGATCACACCGGGGAGCTGTTTTTT
CDR3 protein: CATGADHTGELFF
J gene: TRBJ2-2
V gene: TRBV19
D gene: -
clone size: -

CDR3 DNA: TGTGCCAGCAGTCCGTGGGACGGACGATCGGAGCAGTACTTC
CDR3 protein: CASSPWDGRSEQYF
J gene: TRBJ2-7
V gene: TRBV28
D gene: -
clone size: -

CDR3 DNA: TGCAGCGTTGAAGGGTCTAGCCAAGAGACCCAGTACTTC
CDR3 protein: CSVEGSSQETQYF
J gene: TRBJ2-5
V gene: TRBV29-1
D gene: -
clone size: few

CDR3 DNA: TGTGCCAGCAGCTTATTTGTTAGAATCGTATCCTACAATGAGCAGTTCTTC
CDR3 protein: CASSLFVRIVSYNEQFF
J gene: TRBJ2-1
V gene: TRBV7-8
D gene: -
clone size: few

CDR3 DNA: TGTGCCAGCAGCTTAGGTGGGGGTTACACTGAAGCTTTCTTT
CDR3 protein: CASSLGGGYTEAFF
J gene: TRBJ1-1
V gene: TRBV7-3
D gene: -
clone size: -

CDR3 DNA: TGCAGCGTTACAAAGACCGGGACAGGGATGTCTCAGCAGTACTTC
CDR3 protein: CSVTKTGTGMSQQYF
J gene: TRBJ2-7
V gene: TRBV29-1
D gene: TRBD1
clone size: -

CDR3 DNA: TGCGCCAGCAGCCAAGATGGAAACGGGGGAGTTGAGCAGTTCTTC
CDR3 protein: CASSQDGNGGVEQFF
J gene: TRBJ2-1
V gene: TRBV4-3
D gene: -
clone size: few

CDR3 DNA: TGTGCCAGCAGGTTTGGGCAGGGTGGTGAAGCTTTCTTT
CDR3 protein: CASRFGQGGEAFF
J gene: TRBJ1-1
V gene: TRBV11-2
D gene: -
clone size: few

CDR3 DNA: TGTGCCAGCAGCTTTACTAGCGGGACTCACGAGCAGTTCTTC
CDR3 protein: CASSFTSGTHEQFF
J gene: TRBJ2-1
V gene: TRBV11-2
D gene: TRBD2
clone size: -

CDR3 DNA: TGCAGCGTCGAGCAACAGGCAATGAGCACTGAAGCTTTCTTT
CDR3 protein: CSVEQQAMSTEAFF
J gene: TRBJ1-1
V gene: TRBV29-1
D gene: -
clone size: few

CDR3 DNA: TGTGCCAGCGGGACAGGGGGCTACACCGGGGAGCTGTTTTTT
CDR3 protein: CASGTGGYTGELFF
J gene: TRBJ2-2
V gene: TRBV28
D gene: TRBD1
clone size: -

CDR3 DNA: TGTACCAGCTCACCCCTGTTGACAGATTACAATGAGCAGTTCTTC
CDR3 protein: CTSSPLLTDYNEQFF
J gene: TRBJ2-1
V gene: TRBV18
D gene: -
clone size: -

CDR3 DNA: TGTGCCAGCAGTGGCGTGGGGGGCTGGGGCTACACCTTC
CDR3 protein: CASSGVGGWGYTF
J gene: TRBJ1-2
V gene: TRBV9
D gene: -
clone size: few